The source of this TCR beta chain is a study of cytomegalovirus exposure and HLA in healthy donors. The wider study: An early release of data contained tens of millions of unique TCRs, which came from HLA-typed donors. Findings and limits, study-wide: Most subjects' HLA-A and HLA-B alleles were reportedly predicted from TCR beta sequences. Immune exposure information comprised only CMV serostatus.

CDR1 is MNHNS and CDR2 is SASEGT in the germline V gene. V was cut by 1 base and J by 1 base, with 5 bases left in between. CDR3 size: 13 residues. The table lists this clone with a few counts. The antigen remains undetermined. Primers: 60 Vbeta forward and 13 Jbeta reverse. The assay was immunoSEQ multiplex PCR, and TCRdb's table has in-frame clones only and misses some. The profile shows around 130,000 clones, around 77% of them singletons. Sequencing was done on a sample of PBMCs. The gene calls are TRBV6-1 and TRBJ2-7; D remains ambiguous. The TCR comes from a man aged 18 to 29 in good health and CMV-seropositive. Written as DNA, the CDR3 is TGTGCCAGCAGTGAAGGCGATTCCTACGAGCAGTACTTC. Translating gives CASSEGDSYEQYF.